Presented here are 27 T cell receptor beta chains from one specimen sequenced in a study of blood T cell repertoires in COVID-19. Data came from immunoSEQ multiplex PCR; TCRdb stores just in-frame clones and leaves some out. The data show 45,000 to 55,000 clones, with over 75% seen just once and about 7.8% held by the top ten. Sequencing used peripheral blood. Source of these receptors: a man in his forties or fifties with active COVID-19.

The gene calls are TRBV5-1 and TRBJ1-4, with 7 nucleotides matching TRBD1. Germline values: CDR1 SGHRS, CDR2 YFSETQ. V shed 4 bases and J 5 bases; nucleotides not matched to a gene: 2. The CDR3 length is 13 residues. CDR3 bases: TGCGCCAGCAGCCGGGACAGAAATGAAAAACTGTTTTTT. As protein: CASSRDRNEKLFF.

The chain recombines TRBV12-3 or TRBV12-4 with TRBJ2-6; D ambiguous. The V gene lost 5 bases and the J gene lost 7 bases, with 6 bases spanning the gap. The CDR3 is 12 amino acids. The DNA for the CDR3 is TGTGCCAGCAGTCCAATCGCCAACGTCCTGACTTTC. Protein: CASSPIANVLTF.

In DNA, the CDR3 is TGTGCCAGCAGTTGGGGCAGGATCTACGAGCAGTACTTC. Translating it yields CASSWGRIYEQYF. This rearrangement joins TRBV12-3 or TRBV12-4 to TRBJ2-7; possibly TRBD1 for D (5 bases). The CDR3 loop spans 13 amino acids. The germline V and J ends were trimmed by 4 bases and 3 bases, with 10 bases remaining between them.

The V and J genes are TRBV28 and TRBJ2-5, with 8 bases fitting TRBD2. V was pared by 2 bases and J by 1 base, with 6 bases of the junction left unmatched. Germline values: CDR1 MDHEN, CDR2 SYDVKM. This CDR3 is built from 16 residues. Here the CDR3 DNA reads TGTGCCAGCAGTTTAGCTAGCGGGTCGCCCCAAGAGACCCAGTACTTC. The encoded protein is CASSLASGSPQETQYF. Full variable domain (remainder filled in from reference TRBV28 and TRBJ2-5): DVKVTQSSRYLVKRTGEKVFLECVQDMDHENMFWYRQDPGLGLRLIYFSYDVKMKEKGDIPEGYSVSREKKERFSLILESASTNQTSMYLCASSLASGSPQETQYFGPGTRLLVL.

This chain connects TRBV6-6 to TRBJ1-4, with 7 bases fitting TRBD1. With 9 bases clipped from V and 4 bases from J, the junction kept 5 bases outside the gene matches. CDR1 is MNHNY, CDR2 SVGAGI, per germline (reference sequence). CDR3 length: 13 amino acids. CDR3 protein: CASRHRGNEKLFF. In nucleotides, the CDR3 is TGTGCCAGTCGTCACAGGGGTAATGAAAAACTGTTTTTT.

This chain joins TRBV3-1 (or the pseudogene TRBV3-2) and TRBJ1-5, with D perhaps TRBD1 (6 bases). The V gene's germline CDR1 is LGHDT and CDR2 YNNKEL (reference sequence). V was shortened by 3 bases and J by 6 bases, with 12 bases between the two germline ends. This CDR3 contains 14 residues. The CDR3 coding sequence is TGTGCCAGCAGCCAGAGACAGGACGGTCAGCCCCAGCATTTT. It encodes CASSQRQDGQPQHF.

J is TRBJ1-5 and V is TRBV19; maybe TRBD1 (6 bases). The V end was cut by 11 bases, the J end by 2 bases, with 19 bases between. This CDR3 has 15 residues. Germline CDR1 and CDR2: LNHDA and SQIVND (reference sequence). This chain's CDR3 is CAGGTADVRNQPQHF. The CDR3 region has the DNA TGTGCCGGGGGCACAGCCGATGTCCGCAATCAGCCCCAGCATTTT. The whole variable domain, filled in from reference TRBV19 and TRBJ1-5, reads DGGITQSPKYLFRKEGQNVTLSCEQNLNHDAMYWYRQDPGQGLRLIYYSQIVNDFQKGDIAEGYSVSREKKESFPLTVTSAQKNPTAFYLCAGGTADVRNQPQHFGDGTRLSIL.

The chain combines TRBV4-1 with TRBJ2-1; D perhaps matches TRBD2 (5 bases). The CDR3 extends over 13 amino acids. From germline, CDR1 is MGHRA and CDR2 YSYEKL. Trimming pared 2 bases from V and 8 bases from J, leaving 10 bases between. The CDR3 DNA is TGCGCCAGCAGCCAAAAGGGTAGCGATGAGCAGTTCTTC. Translation gives CASSQKGSDEQFF.

This chain connects TRBV28 to TRBJ1-3; the D gene is possibly TRBD1 (6 bases). Per the germline V gene, CDR1 is MDHEN and CDR2 is SYDVKM. Trimming stripped 1 base from V and 0 bases from J, with 19 bases between. This CDR3 is built from 19 residues. The CDR3 loop is CASSLYRKTTGSSGNTIYF. In DNA, the CDR3 is TGTGCCAGCAGTTTATACCGTAAAACCACAGGGTCCTCTGGAAACACCATATATTTT.

The chain combines TRBV9 with TRBJ2-6, with D perhaps matching TRBD2 (5 bases). The germline V gene encodes CDR1 SGDLS and CDR2 YYNGEE. CDR3 length equals 17 residues. The ends were cut back, 6 bases at V and 0 bases at J, with 16 bases in the middle. The CDR3 spells CASTQEVGSSGANVLTF. For the CDR3, the DNA is TGTGCCAGCACCCAGGAGGTGGGGTCCTCTGGGGCCAACGTCCTGACTTTC.

This clone was seen once. V is TRBV4-1 and J is TRBJ2-7, with TRBD1 matching over 9 bases. Per the germline V gene, CDR1 is MGHRA and CDR2 is YSYEKL. The CDR3 is 14 residues long. Losses at the gene ends were 4 bases for V and 3 bases for J; bases not matched to a gene: 4. The CDR3 DNA reads as TGCGCCAGCAGCCTTCGACAGGGGGACTACGAGCAGTACTTC. Amino acids: CASSLRQGDYEQYF.

In regard to this clone: A junction boundary mismatches the germline segment, possibly from a read error. The chain links TRBV2 to TRBJ1-4; D might be TRBD1 (5 bases). The CDR3 loop spans 14 amino acids. Germline CDR1 is SNHLY and CDR2 is FYNNEI. CDR3 sequence (DNA): TGTGCCAGCACTGAAAGGGGAACTAATGAAAAACTGTTTTTT. It translates to CASTERGTNEKLFF.

The J gene is TRBJ1-2, the V gene TRBV5-1; no firm D call. The CDR3 spans 13 residues. Germline V gene lookup returns CDR1 SGHRS and CDR2 YFSETQ. Trimming shortened V by 7 bases and J by 8 bases, and 18 bases separated the two germline ends. The CDR3 DNA is TGCGCCAGCGGCCCCCGGGGAGCGGCGGGCTACACCTTC. Its translation is CASGPRGAAGYTF.

The V and J genes are TRBV3-1 (or the pseudogene TRBV3-2) and TRBJ2-7; 11 bases map to TRBD2. The CDR3 has 18 residues. CDR1 is LGHDT and CDR2 is YNNKEL in the germline V gene (reference sequence). With V trimmed by 3 bases and J by 2 bases, 12 bases remained unmatched. CDR3 loop: CASSQNFGPLAGAYEQYF. The CDR3, as DNA: TGTGCCAGCAGCCAGAATTTTGGTCCACTAGCGGGAGCCTACGAGCAGTACTTC.

The genes are TRBV2 and TRBJ1-2; 9 positions match TRBD1. The length of the CDR3 is 15 residues. The junction had 11 bases not matched to a gene; V was cut back by 6 bases and J by 6 bases. The germline V gene has CDR1 SNHLY and CDR2 FYNNEI. The DNA for the CDR3 is TGTGCCAGCAGAGAGGACAGGGGAGGCTTCGATGGCTACACCTTC. Amino acids: CASREDRGGFDGYTF.

This sequence joins TRBV5-1 and TRBJ2-2; 7 nucleotides align to TRBD2. This CDR3 has 12 residues. The germline gives CDR1 SGHRS, CDR2 YFSETQ. V trimming: 9 bases; J trimming: 5 bases; junction bases outside the gene matches: 4. CDR3 DNA sequence: TGCGCCACGCGAGCGGGAACCGGGGAGCTGTTTTTT. The encoded protein is CATRAGTGELFF.

The V call is TRBV9, the J call TRBJ1-2; D unresolved. The germline V and J ends were trimmed by 0 bases and 8 bases, with 14 bases remaining between them. Germline V gene sequence: CDR1 SGDLS, CDR2 YYNGEE. This CDR3 is built from 14 residues. CDR3 nucleotides: TGTGCCAGCAGCGTAGCTGCGGGGTCTCAGGGCTACACCTTC. Translating gives CASSVAAGSQGYTF.

The V gene is TRBV7-9, the J gene TRBJ2-1; 10 bases agree with TRBD2. The CDR3 is 16 amino acids. Germline CDR1 is SEHNR and CDR2 is FQNEAQ (reference sequence). The junction had 10 bases not matched to a gene; V was cut back by 4 bases and J by 7 bases. The CDR3 DNA sequence: TGTGCCAGCAGCTACAATCCCGGGACTAGCGTGAATGAGCAGTTCTTC. Protein product: CASSYNPGTSVNEQFF.

The CDR3 here is CASSSEEGRAYEQYF. CDR3 bases: TGTGCCAGCAGCTCAGAAGAGGGTCGCGCCTACGAGCAGTACTTC. The V gene is TRBV7-9, the J gene TRBJ2-7; D might be TRBD2 (5 bases). Germline V gene sequence: CDR1 SEHNR, CDR2 FQNEAQ (reference sequence). V shed 4 bases and J shed 2 bases, with 15 bases lying between them. The CDR3 covers 15 residues.

The chain couples TRBV5-6 to TRBJ2-7, with TRBD1 identical over 7 bases. With 2 bases clipped from V and 2 bases from J, the junction kept 4 bases outside the gene matches. The germline V gene encodes CDR1 SGHDT and CDR2 YYEEEE. The length of the CDR3 is 14 residues. The CDR3 loop is CASSLGDSTYEQYF. In DNA, the CDR3 is TGTGCCAGCAGCTTAGGGGACAGTACCTACGAGCAGTACTTC.

The V gene is TRBV14, the J gene TRBJ1-2; 12 bases fit TRBD1. Trimming took 1 base from V and 8 from J; bases not matched to a gene: 11. The germline CDR1 and CDR2 sequences are SGHDN and FVKESK. The CDR3 runs to 17 residues. CDR3 loop: CASSQAPWDRGPGGYTF. The CDR3 DNA is TGTGCCAGCAGCCAAGCCCCTTGGGACAGGGGGCCTGGGGGCTACACCTTC.

The rearrangement links TRBV28 to TRBJ2-2, with unresolved D. The CDR3 covers 15 residues. Trimming cost V 3 bases and J 1 base, with 9 bases left between them. CDR1 and CDR2 (germline): MDHEN, SYDVKM. CDR3 protein: CASSLWRLNTGELFF. As DNA, the CDR3 is TGTGCCAGCAGTTTGTGGCGGTTGAACACCGGGGAGCTGTTTTTT. Filled out from reference TRBV28 and TRBJ2-2, the complete variable domain reads DVKVTQSSRYLVKRTGEKVFLECVQDMDHENMFWYRQDPGLGLRLIYFSYDVKMKEKGDIPEGYSVSREKKERFSLILESASTNQTSMYLCASSLWRLNTGELFFGEGSRLTVL.

This chain uses TRBV28 with TRBJ1-2, with 7 bases aligning to TRBD1. In germline, CDR1 is MDHEN, CDR2 SYDVKM. The CDR3 is 14 amino acids. V dropped 7 bases and J dropped 4; count of bases not matched to a gene: 9. CDR3 in DNA: TGTGCCAGCACCCCCGGGACAGAGGCCTATGGCTACACCTTC. Protein sequence: CASTPGTEAYGYTF.

The table lists this clone with a count of one. The chain recombines TRBV7-2 with TRBJ1-6, with 7 bases that match TRBD1. V trimming: 5 bases; J trimming: 1 base; junction bases outside the gene matches: 2. The CDR3 runs 15 residues. Germline V gene data show CDR1 as SGHTA and CDR2 as FQGNSA. For the CDR3, the DNA is TGTGCCAGCAGCCGCAGGGGGTCCTATAATTCACCCCTCCACTTT. Translation: CASSRRGSYNSPLHF.

The CDR3 DNA sequence: TGTGCCAGCGAAGGACTAGCGGCCACAGATACGCAGTATTTT. Protein: CASEGLAATDTQYF. The V call is TRBV2, the J call TRBJ2-3; 10 nucleotides agree with TRBD2. Germline lookup yields CDR1 SNHLY and CDR2 FYNNEI. This CDR3 region has 14 residues. V was clipped by 8 bases and J by 2 bases; unmatched bases: 4.

This rearrangement joins TRBV20-1 to TRBJ1-1; unclear D gene. V was shortened by 3 bases and J by 7 bases, with 12 bases between the two germline ends. Germline CDR1 is DFQATT and CDR2 is SNEGSKA (reference sequence). This CDR3 spans 12 amino acids. The CDR3 sequence is CSASAGGIEAFF. CDR3 DNA: TGCAGTGCTAGTGCAGGAGGAATTGAAGCTTTCTTT.

The gene calls are TRBV7-3 and TRBJ2-3; no reliable D call. The V gene lost 2 bases and the J gene lost 0 bases, with 9 bases spanning the gap. The germline V gene encodes CDR1 SGHTA and CDR2 FQGTGA. This CDR3 comprises 15 residues. The CDR3 loop is CASSLLLASTDTQYF. For the CDR3, the DNA is TGTGCCAGCAGCTTACTGTTGGCCAGCACAGATACGCAGTATTTT.